This is a list of T cell receptor beta chains from one sample in a study of identical twins. One entry per CDR3 protein, called by TCRdb with MiXCR from the 5' RACE reads. This sample carries over 550,000 distinct CDR3 sequences, around 7.5% of them seen once, and the ten largest clones take roughly 1.6%. This same sample was also part of a study on yellow fever vaccine responses in identical twins.

Sequenced sample: PBMCs. The receptor source for this set is a young woman in good health. CDR3s include the opening cysteine and the closing phenylalanine or tryptophan. A D gene is named only where the DNA matches it firmly. A clone size is listed for some rows: how often the clone was seen (once, few, many), or a class if it is expanded.

j_call cdr3_length v_call clone_size d_call cdr3_nt cdr3_aa
TRBJ2-1 13 TRBV10-3 - TRBD1 TGTGCCACCCAAACAGGGGAAGGTACCGGGGAATTCTTC CATQTGEGTGEFF
TRBJ1-2 13 TRBV19 few - TGTGCCAGTAGTATCCCGGGTCCCTATGGCTACACCTTC CASSIPGPYGYTF
TRBJ1-2 15 TRBV6-1 - TRBD1 TGTGCCAGCAGCAGGGGGGGAGGGGTTGGCTATGGCTACACCTTC CASSRGGGVGYGYTF
TRBJ1-3 12 TRBV12-3/TRBV12-4 few - TGTGCCAGCAGTCGGGACAAGAACACCATATATTTT CASSRDKNTIYF
TRBJ2-7 13 TRBV29-1 - - TGCAGCGTTGAAGATCCGTTGGTGGGCGAGCAGTACTTC CSVEDPLVGEQYF
TRBJ1-2 14 TRBV4-1 - - TGCGCCAGCAGCCAAGATCGCCAGGTCAGGGGCTACACCTTC CASSQDRQVRGYTF
TRBJ2-2 13 TRBV7-9 - - TGTGCCAGCAGCTTACAGCGAACCGGGGAGCTGTTTTTT CASSLQRTGELFF
TRBJ2-3 14 TRBV29-1 many TRBD1 TGCAGCGCCTCGGGACAGGGGGCCCCAGATACGCAGTATTTT CSASGQGAPDTQYF
TRBJ2-1 13 TRBV6-1 few - TGTGCCAGCAGTAGTAACTATTACAATGAGCAGTTCTTC CASSSNYYNEQFF
TRBJ2-1 14 TRBV20-1 many TRBD2 TGCAGTGCTAGACCGGCTAGCGGGCATAATGAGCAGTTCTTC CSARPASGHNEQFF
TRBJ1-2 14 TRBV5-1 many - TGCGCCAGCAGCTTGAACGGGGGTGACTATGGCTACACCTTC CASSLNGGDYGYTF
TRBJ1-4 15 TRBV28 - - TGTGCCAGCAGTTTATACGTCACCACTAATGAAAAACTGTTTTTT CASSLYVTTNEKLFF
TRBJ2-2 16 TRBV4-1 many - TGCGCCAGCAGCCAAAACGCAATGGGGAACACCGGGGAGCTGTTTTTT CASSQNAMGNTGELFF
TRBJ2-3 16 TRBV5-1 few TRBD2 TGCGCCAGCAGCTTGAGCGGGGACTCTAGCACAGATACGCAGTATTTT CASSLSGDSSTDTQYF
TRBJ2-1 17 TRBV12-3/TRBV12-4 - - TGTGCCAGCAGCCTGGGGGGGGCCCGACCGATCGACAATGAGCAGTTCTTC CASSLGGARPIDNEQFF
TRBJ2-2 15 TRBV28 - - TGTGCCAGCAGGTCGAGCGGAGGGGGGACCGGGGAGCTGTTTTTT CASRSSGGGTGELFF
TRBJ2-1 13 TRBV3-1 few TRBD1 TGTGCCAGCAGCCCCCTGGACAGGGATGAGCAGTTCTTC CASSPLDRDEQFF
TRBJ2-2 17 TRBV7-6 - - TGTGCCAGCAGCTTTGATTTAGGGGCCGAGGACACCGGGGAGCTGTTTTTT CASSFDLGAEDTGELFF
TRBJ1-2 15 TRBV7-9 few - TGTGCCAGCAGCCCACTGGGGCTTTTGGGGGAGGGCTACACCTTC CASSPLGLLGEGYTF
TRBJ2-2 16 TRBV5-1 many TRBD1 TGCGCCACCCCGGGACAGGGGGCGTGGGAAACCGGGGAGCTGTTTTTT CATPGQGAWETGELFF
TRBJ2-5 13 TRBV5-1 few - TGCGCCAGCAGCTTGGAGACTCAAGAGACCCAGTACTTC CASSLETQETQYF
TRBJ2-6 19 TRBV29-1 few - TGCAGCGTTGAGGTCCGTCGGCAGGGCGGGATATATGGGGCCAACGTCCTGACTTTC CSVEVRRQGGIYGANVLTF
TRBJ1-5 14 TRBV28 - - TGTGCCAGCAGTTACCGCCTGTCTGGGAAGGCCCAGCATTTT CASSYRLSGKAQHF
TRBJ2-3 17 TRBV7-9 - - TGTGCCAGCAGCCCCCCTGGGACCTCGAGGGGCCCAGATACGCAGTATTTT CASSPPGTSRGPDTQYF
TRBJ2-7 15 TRBV6-5 - TRBD2 TGTGCCAGCAGTTATAGCGGGAGTACTCCCTACGAGCAGTACTTC CASSYSGSTPYEQYF
TRBJ1-2 15 TRBV12-3/TRBV12-4 few - TGTGCCAGTAGGGACGGCGGAAGTTCTAACTATGGCTACACCTTC CASRDGGSSNYGYTF
TRBJ2-5 13 TRBV5-6 few - TGTGCCAGCAGCTACCCGAACAGTGAGACCCAGTACTTC CASSYPNSETQYF
TRBJ1-3 16 TRBV5-1 few - TGCGCCAGCAGCTTGGCGGGCGGCAGGTACCGAAACACCATATATTTT CASSLAGGRYRNTIYF
TRBJ1-2 17 TRBV12-3/TRBV12-4 - TRBD1 TGTGCCAGCAGCCAAAAGACAGGGGCCTACCCCTGGGGTGGCTACACCTTC CASSQKTGAYPWGGYTF
TRBJ2-1 15 TRBV29-1 few - TGCAGCGGCCGTTTATACCGGAGCTCCTACAATGAGCAGTTCTTC CSGRLYRSSYNEQFF
TRBJ2-1 17 TRBV4-1 - - TGCGCCAGCAGCCAAGCTTGGGGGGTGAGCTCCTACAATGAGCAGTTCTTC CASSQAWGVSSYNEQFF
TRBJ2-1 15 TRBV27 - TRBD2 TGTGCCAGCAGCATGACTAGCGGAAGCTACAATGAGCAGCTCTTC CASSMTSGSYNEQLF
TRBJ2-5 12 TRBV2 few - TGTGCCAGTATCGGGGGGCGGGAGACCCAGTACTTC CASIGGRETQYF
TRBJ2-1 13 TRBV20-1 many - TGCAGTGCTAGACCCTCTAAGGGGGGTGAGCAGTTCTTC CSARPSKGGEQFF
TRBJ2-7 13 TRBV2 few - TGTGCCAGCCTGGACGTCTTCTCCTACGAGCAGTACTTC CASLDVFSYEQYF
TRBJ1-6 14 TRBV20-1 few - TGCAGTGCTAGGGAGGGTTCCTATAATTCACCCCTCCACTTT CSAREGSYNSPLHF
TRBJ2-2 14 TRBV6-1 few - TGTGCCAGCAGTACCCCCGGGGGCGCCGGGGAGCTGTTTTTT CASSTPGGAGELFF
TRBJ2-1 13 TRBV11-1 few - TGTGCCAGCAGCTTAGCCGGGCCAGATGAGCAGTTCTTC CASSLAGPDEQFF